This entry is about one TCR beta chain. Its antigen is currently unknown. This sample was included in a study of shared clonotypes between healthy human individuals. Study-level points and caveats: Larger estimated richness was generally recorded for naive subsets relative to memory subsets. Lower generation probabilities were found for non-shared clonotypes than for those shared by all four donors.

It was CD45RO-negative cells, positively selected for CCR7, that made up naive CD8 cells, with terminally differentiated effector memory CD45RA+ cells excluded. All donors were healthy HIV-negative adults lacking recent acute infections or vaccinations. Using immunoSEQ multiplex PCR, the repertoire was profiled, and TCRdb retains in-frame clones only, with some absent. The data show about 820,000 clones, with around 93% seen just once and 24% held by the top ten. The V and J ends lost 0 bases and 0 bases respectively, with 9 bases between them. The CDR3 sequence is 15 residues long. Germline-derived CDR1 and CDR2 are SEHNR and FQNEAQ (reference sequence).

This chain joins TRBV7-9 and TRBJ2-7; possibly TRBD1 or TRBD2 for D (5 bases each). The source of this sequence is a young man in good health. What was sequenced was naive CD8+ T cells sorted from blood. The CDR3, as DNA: TGTGCCAGCAGCTTAGCGGGACCAGACTCCTACGAGCAGTACTTC. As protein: CASSLAGPDSYEQYF.